This T cell receptor (beta chain) is drawn from a study of cytomegalovirus exposure and HLA in healthy donors. Findings and limits, study-wide: The tendency of first-cohort TCR clusters to co-occur in the 110 or so validation repertoires emerged from a later analysis. Specificity of a few CMV-associated chains for CMV antigens was verified in vitro.

Sequencing was performed with immunoSEQ multiplex PCR; in TCRdb, only in-frame clones are kept and a portion is missing. The profile shows about 110,000 clones, 90% to 97% of them singletons. This clone was seen only a few times. The antigen remains undetermined. V was pared by 6 bases and J by 1 base, with 3 bases of the junction left unmatched. Germline V CDR1 and CDR2: MDHEN, SYDVKM. The CDR3 runs 15 residues. Sample: PBMCs. The receptor was derived from a woman younger than 35 in good health and CMV-seronegative. The rearrangement uses TRBV28 and TRBJ2-3, with 11 bases identical to TRBD2. The CDR3: CASSQLAGGTDTQYF. Here the CDR3 DNA reads TGTGCCAGCAGCCAACTAGCGGGGGGCACAGATACGCAGTATTTT. The full variable domain, completed using reference TRBV28 and TRBJ2-3, is DVKVTQSSRYLVKRTGEKVFLECVQDMDHENMFWYRQDPGLGLRLIYFSYDVKMKEKGDIPEGYSVSREKKERFSLILESASTNQTSMYLCASSQLAGGTDTQYFGPGTRLTVL.